This T cell receptor beta chain was identified during a study of blood T cell repertoires in COVID-19. This clone was observed a few times. Trimming removed 0 bases at V and 7 bases at J, with 12 bases between. The CDR3 consists of 14 residues. CDR1 and CDR2 (germline): LGHNA, YSLEER. TCRdb's table, derived via immunoSEQ multiplex PCR, lists solely in-frame clones and lacks some. The sample has roughly 78,000 clones, roughly 86% seen once. This TCR derives from a woman aged 60-75 years with acute or convalescent COVID-19. The sample consisted of peripheral blood. The rearrangement joins TRBV4-3 to TRBJ1-2; D might be TRBD1 (5 bases). The CDR3 reads CASSQDSGSTGYTF. The DNA of the CDR3 is TGCGCCAGCAGCCAAGATTCAGGGTCTACTGGCTACACCTTC.